Listed below are T cell receptor beta chains from one sample, sequenced in a study of CD8 T cells in Susac syndrome. TCRdb recomputed calls from the immunoSEQ multiplex PCR reads with MiXCR, one row per CDR3 protein. The sample has roughly 180,000 distinct CDR3 sequences, about 94% seen once. The specimen sequenced was CD4+ T cells from PBMCs. The source of these receptors is a human donor in good health. Each CDR3 is given with its conserved first and last residue. A D gene is named only where the DNA matches it firmly. Clone size, where shown, is once, few, many, or a class for clones that have expanded.

v_gene: TRBV12-3/TRBV12-4
j_gene: TRBJ1-1
abundance: .
d_gene: TRBD1
CDR3nt: TGTGCCAGCGGACCGACAGGGTACACTGAAGCTTTCTTT
CDR3aa: CASGPTGYTEAFF

v_gene: TRBV7-2
j_gene: TRBJ2-7
abundance: .
d_gene: .
CDR3nt: TGTGCCAGCAGCTCAAGGGTAGTAAAGTACGAGCAGTACTTC
CDR3aa: CASSSRVVKYEQYF

v_gene: TRBV5-1
j_gene: TRBJ2-7
abundance: .
d_gene: TRBD2
CDR3nt: TGCGCCAGCAGCAACGGACTAGCGGGTTCCTACGAGCAGTACTTC
CDR3aa: CASSNGLAGSYEQYF

v_gene: TRBV7-9
j_gene: TRBJ1-2
abundance: .
d_gene: TRBD1
CDR3nt: TGTGCCAGCAGCACCGACAGGGTCTATGGCTACACCTTC
CDR3aa: CASSTDRVYGYTF

v_gene: TRBV29-1
j_gene: TRBJ2-3
abundance: .
d_gene: TRBD2
CDR3nt: TGCAGCTCCCAGACTAGCGGGGGCACAGATACGCAGTATTTT
CDR3aa: CSSQTSGGTDTQYF

v_gene: TRBV18
j_gene: TRBJ2-7
abundance: .
d_gene: .
CDR3nt: TGTGCCAGCTCACCACCAGGGGAAAGGCCCTACGAGCAGTACTTC
CDR3aa: CASSPPGERPYEQYF

v_gene: TRBV5-6
j_gene: TRBJ1-4
abundance: .
d_gene: .
CDR3nt: TGTGCCAGCAGCTTTGGTAACGTCCACGAGGGAAAACTGTTTTTT
CDR3aa: CASSFGNVHEGKLFF

v_gene: TRBV14
j_gene: TRBJ1-2
abundance: .
d_gene: .
CDR3nt: TGTGCCAGCAGCCAGGGACCAAGGGGCTACACCTTC
CDR3aa: CASSQGPRGYTF

v_gene: TRBV29-1
j_gene: TRBJ2-5
abundance: .
d_gene: .
CDR3nt: TGCAGCGTTGAACCAATGGACAGAGGGAAGACCCAGTACTTC
CDR3aa: CSVEPMDRGKTQYF

v_gene: TRBV9
j_gene: TRBJ2-3
abundance: .
d_gene: .
CDR3nt: TGTGCCAGCAGCGTGCAGGGCCGCACAGATACGCAGTATTTT
CDR3aa: CASSVQGRTDTQYF

v_gene: TRBV3-1
j_gene: TRBJ2-5
abundance: .
d_gene: TRBD2
CDR3nt: TGTGCCAGCAGCCGCCCGTCGACTAGCGGGACCCAGTACTTC
CDR3aa: CASSRPSTSGTQYF

v_gene: TRBV6-6
j_gene: TRBJ2-7
abundance: .
d_gene: TRBD2
CDR3nt: TGTGCCAGCAGTTACTCTAGAGCGGGAGGTACCTACGAGCAGTACTTC
CDR3aa: CASSYSRAGGTYEQYF

v_gene: TRBV6-6
j_gene: TRBJ2-3
abundance: .
d_gene: .
CDR3nt: TGTGCCAGCAGTTCGCAGGGCCGCGCAGATACGCAGTATTTT
CDR3aa: CASSSQGRADTQYF

v_gene: TRBV13
j_gene: TRBJ2-7
abundance: .
d_gene: .
CDR3nt: TGTGCCAGCAGCGAGGGTAGCGAGCAGTACTTC
CDR3aa: CASSEGSEQYF

v_gene: TRBV27
j_gene: TRBJ2-3
abundance: .
d_gene: TRBD1
CDR3nt: TGTGCCAGCACCCTCGGACAGGGGCGAGTAGATACGCAGTATTTT
CDR3aa: CASTLGQGRVDTQYF

v_gene: TRBV18
j_gene: TRBJ2-7
abundance: .
d_gene: TRBD2
CDR3nt: TGTGCCAGCTCACCAGGGACTAGCGGAACCTACGAGCAGTACTTC
CDR3aa: CASSPGTSGTYEQYF

v_gene: TRBV20-1
j_gene: TRBJ2-5
abundance: once
d_gene: .
CDR3nt: TGCAGTGCCAGGGTGGTCCAAGAGACCCAGTACTTC
CDR3aa: CSARVVQETQYF

v_gene: TRBV2
j_gene: TRBJ2-3
abundance: .
d_gene: .
CDR3nt: TGTGCCACCTCAACCGGGAGAGAAGATACGCAGTATTTT
CDR3aa: CATSTGREDTQYF

v_gene: TRBV7-9
j_gene: TRBJ1-1
abundance: .
d_gene: .
CDR3nt: TGTGCCAGCAGCCTAGTCGACTCTGAAGCTTTCTTT
CDR3aa: CASSLVDSEAFF

v_gene: TRBV29-1
j_gene: TRBJ1-1
abundance: .
d_gene: .
CDR3nt: TGCAGCGGCTCAAGGACGGCGAACACTGAAGCTTTCTTT
CDR3aa: CSGSRTANTEAFF

v_gene: TRBV30
j_gene: TRBJ2-6
abundance: .
d_gene: .
CDR3nt: TGTGCCTGGAGTGTACGGGGTATGGGGGCCAACGTCCTGACTTTC
CDR3aa: CAWSVRGMGANVLTF

v_gene: TRBV12-3/TRBV12-4
j_gene: TRBJ2-7
abundance: once
d_gene: TRBD1
CDR3nt: TGTGCCAGCAGATCAACAGGGGGATCCTCCTACGAGCAGTACTTC
CDR3aa: CASRSTGGSSYEQYF

v_gene: TRBV27
j_gene: TRBJ2-3
abundance: .
d_gene: TRBD2
CDR3nt: TGTGCCAGCAGTTTATGGGCTAGCGGGAGCCTTACAGATACGCAGTATTTT
CDR3aa: CASSLWASGSLTDTQYF

v_gene: TRBV30
j_gene: TRBJ2-3
abundance: .
d_gene: .
CDR3nt: TGTGCCTGGAGTTCGACTAGGAGGGTGACAGATACGCAGTATTTT
CDR3aa: CAWSSTRRVTDTQYF

v_gene: TRBV7-2
j_gene: TRBJ2-7
abundance: .
d_gene: .
CDR3nt: TGTGCCAGCAGCTTAGAAAGAGGCCTGCCCCCTAGGGAGCAGTACTTC
CDR3aa: CASSLERGLPPREQYF

v_gene: TRBV20-1
j_gene: TRBJ2-1
abundance: .
d_gene: .
CDR3nt: TGCAGTGCTAGTTCGGACAACAATGAGCAGTTCTTC
CDR3aa: CSASSDNNEQFF